What follows are 15 T cell receptor beta chains derived from one specimen sequenced in a study of shared clonotypes between healthy human individuals. Assay used: immunoSEQ multiplex PCR; TCRdb lists only in-frame clones, some missing. The top ten clones hold less than 40% of a sample with 550,000 to 800,000 clones, about 90% of them seen once. Sequencing was done on a sample of memory CD8+ T cells from PBMCs. Subset indicated: CD45RO+ cells pooled with CCR7-negative TemRA cells. Receptors were obtained from a man aged 18-30 years in good health. Some clones in this sample may be carry-over from other donors' samples.

This clone was counted ten times or more. This sequence joins TRBV21-1 and TRBJ2-7. TRBV21-1 is annotated as a pseudogene. The CDR3 contains 14 residues. CDR3 region: CASSKEAYSYEQYF. CDR3 nucleotide sequence: TGTGCCAGCAGCAAAGAGGCCTACTCCTACGAGCAGTACTTC.

The chain links TRBV5-6 to TRBJ2-2; D not resolved. From germline, CDR1 is SGHDT and CDR2 YYEEEE. The ends were cut back, 2 bases at V and 2 bases at J, with 7 bases in the middle. The CDR3 is made up of 14 amino acids. CDR3 in amino acids: CASSFGPNTGELFF. The CDR3 DNA reads TGTGCCAGCAGCTTCGGACCTAACACCGGGGAGCTGTTTTTT.

The rearrangement links TRBV13 to TRBJ2-1, with TRBD2 matching over 11 bases. The CDR3 length is 15 residues. CDR1 PRHDT and CDR2 FYEKMQ come from the germline V gene (reference sequence). V was clipped by 1 base and J by 7 bases; unmatched bases: 3. The chain's CDR3 is CASSLAGTSGNEQFF. For the CDR3, the DNA is TGTGCCAGCAGCTTAGCCGGGACTAGCGGAAATGAGCAGTTCTTC.

The J gene is TRBJ2-3, the V gene TRBV5-4; D is unresolved. V lost 4 bases and J 0 bases, leaving 15 bases between the germline ends. CDR1 is SGHNT and CDR2 is YYREEE in the germline V gene (reference sequence). This CDR3 has 16 amino acids. CDR3 nucleotide sequence: TGTGCCAGCAGCCCTTGGACGCTGACTAGCACAGATACGCAGTATTTT. It specifies CASSPWTLTSTDTQYF.

DNA for the CDR3: TGTGCCAGCAGCCCAGGGGGACAGGATGAGCAGTTCTTC. This gives the protein CASSPGGQDEQFF. The chain combines TRBV7-3 with TRBJ2-1, with 8 bases lining up with TRBD1. This CDR3 region has 13 residues. V shed 5 bases and J 8 bases; nucleotides not matched to a gene: 5. Per germline, CDR1 SGHTA and CDR2 FQGTGA.

The gene calls are TRBV7-3 and TRBJ2-2; D remains unclear. The germline CDR1 and CDR2 sequences are SGHTA and FQGTGA. Between the trimmed V and J ends, which lost 2 bases and 3 bases, there was a span of 4 bases. The CDR3 spans 13 residues. CDR3 protein: CASSLVHTGELFF. The CDR3 DNA sequence: TGTGCCAGCAGCTTAGTCCACACCGGGGAGCTGTTTTTT.

V and J are TRBV23-1 and TRBJ2-1; D is possibly TRBD1 (6 bases). TRBV23-1 belongs to the ORF category, with a function that is uncertain. This CDR3 has 15 residues. Trimming cost V 4 bases and J 5 bases, with 15 bases left between them. In nucleotides, the CDR3 is TGCGCCAGCAGTCCACAGGGCGATCAGGACAATGAGCAGTTCTTC. Its translation is CASSPQGDQDNEQFF.

About this clone: This sample also contains other DNA sequences that code for the same CDR3. The V and J genes are TRBV28 and TRBJ2-7; TRBD2 matches 7 bases. The V segment lost 7 bases and the J segment 2 bases; nucleotides outside the gene matches: 8. Germline V gives CDR1 MDHEN, CDR2 SYDVKM. The CDR3 is 14 residues long. CDR3 coding DNA: TGTGCCAGCACCATAGCGGGTATCACCTACGAGCAGTACTTC. It encodes CASTIAGITYEQYF.

This chain connects TRBV7-9 to TRBJ1-2; 8 bases fit TRBD1. The J segment lost 4 bases and the V segment lost 5 bases, leaving 6 bases of the junction unmatched. The length of the CDR3 is 14 residues. CDR1 is SEHNR and CDR2 is FQNEAQ in the germline V gene (reference sequence). The CDR3 nucleotides are TGTGCCAGCAGCCAAACAGGGGGGGGCTATGGCTACACCTTC. It specifies CASSQTGGGYGYTF.

V usage is TRBV25-1 and J usage is TRBJ2-7; tentatively, D is TRBD1 (5 bases). Per germline, CDR1 MGHDK and CDR2 SYGVNS. Trimming took 7 bases from V and 7 from J, leaving 17 bases between them. The CDR3 spans 13 residues. This CDR3 reads CASKPPQGREQYF. For the CDR3, the DNA is TGTGCCAGCAAACCCCCTCAGGGCCGGGAGCAGTACTTC.

The V gene is TRBV28, the J gene TRBJ1-1, with 8 bases aligning to TRBD1. Germline V lookup: CDR1 MDHEN, CDR2 SYDVKM. The CDR3 contains 16 residues. V shed 6 bases, J shed 3 bases, and the junction held 12 bases outside the gene matches. The CDR3 DNA reads TGTGCCAGCAGGGATGGGACAGGTTGGCCCCACACTGAAGCTTTCTTT. The encoded protein is CASRDGTGWPHTEAFF.

In this sample, this clone turned up once. V gene TRBV7-8 combines with J gene TRBJ2-1; possibly TRBD1 for D (6 bases). Germline CDR1 reads SGHVS; CDR2 reads FQNEAQ. Trimming left V 0 bases short and J 4 bases short, with 10 bases between. This CDR3 has 15 residues. CDR3: CASSLAQGRYNEQFF. DNA of the CDR3: TGTGCCAGCAGCTTAGCGCAGGGGCGATACAATGAGCAGTTCTTC.

This chain uses TRBV5-4 with TRBJ2-6; either TRBD1 or TRBD2 may supply D (5 bases each). Trimming removed 4 bases at V and 0 bases at J, with 17 bases between. This CDR3 region has 18 residues. CDR1 is SGHNT and CDR2 is YYREEE in the germline V gene (reference sequence). The CDR3 sequence is CASSGGRRHLSGANVLTF. The CDR3 nucleotides are TGTGCCAGCAGCGGGGGACGGCGGCACCTCTCTGGGGCCAACGTCCTGACTTTC. The full variable domain, rest sourced from reference TRBV5-4 and TRBJ2-6, is ETGVTQSPTHLIKTRGQQVTLRCSSQSGHNTVSWYQQALGQGPQFIFQYYREEENGRGNFPPRFSGLQFPNYSSELNVNALELDDSALYLCASSGGRRHLSGANVLTFGAGSRLTVL.

For this clone: Different DNA sequences within this sample yield the same CDR3. The J gene is TRBJ1-1, the V gene TRBV27, with D unresolved. The CDR3 has 13 amino acids. V gave up 0 bases and J gave up 3 bases, with 5 bases separating them. The germline V gene encodes CDR1 MNHEY and CDR2 SMNVEV (reference sequence). The CDR3: CASSLSPYTEAFF. CDR3 nucleotides: TGTGCCAGCAGTTTATCTCCTTACACTGAAGCTTTCTTT.

The V call is TRBV28, the J call TRBJ1-5; D perhaps matches TRBD1 (5 bases). CDR3 size: 14 residues. CDR1 and CDR2 (germline): MDHEN, SYDVKM. V was cut by 5 bases and J by 6 bases, with 14 bases left in between. This chain's CDR3 is CASSPRGGGQPQHF. The CDR3 DNA follows: TGTGCCAGCAGTCCGCGGGGGGGAGGTCAGCCCCAGCATTTT.